Following are 9 T cell receptor beta chains from one sample sequenced in a study of spatial heterogeneity in lung cancer. TCRdb reprocessed the 5' RACE reads with MiXCR, giving one entry per CDR3 protein. Here the sample spans tens of thousands of distinct CDR3 sequences, approximately 7% being singletons. The time point denotes: sample taken at primary tumor resection. No cell sorting; template was whole RNA from tumor, lung tissue or PBMC. The sequences come from PBMCs, collected at surgery. These receptors came from a female donor with early-stage non-small cell lung cancer.

This clonotype was seen many times. The V call is TRBV29-1, the J call TRBJ1-3, with D tentatively TRBD1 (5 bases). Trimming cost V 0 bases and J 0 bases, with 12 bases left between them. Germline V CDR1 and CDR2: SQVTM, ANQGSEA. The length of the CDR3 is 16 residues. CDR3 amino acids: CSVEDDRTPSGNTIYF. The CDR3 DNA reads as TGCAGCGTTGAAGACGACAGAACCCCCTCTGGAAACACCATATATTTT. Using reference TRBV29-1 and TRBJ1-3 for the parts outside the CDR3, the full variable domain is SAVISQKPSRDICQRGTSLTIQCQVDSQVTMMFWYRQQPGQSLTLIATANQGSEATYESGFVIDKFPISRPNLTFSTLTVSNMSPEDSSIYLCSVEDDRTPSGNTIYFGEGSWLTVV.

At least ten counts were recorded for this clonotype. This chain links TRBV11-2 with TRBJ2-7; 12 nucleotides align to TRBD1. V trimming: 5 bases; J trimming: 7 bases; junction bases outside the gene matches: 15. The CDR3 is 17 amino acids. Germline CDR1 SGHAT, CDR2 FQNNGV. The CDR3 bases are TGTGCCAGCAGCCTGTATGGGACAGGGGGCGTTTGGGGTGAGCAGTACTTC. It encodes CASSLYGTGGVWGEQYF.

The sample holds a few counts of this clonotype. The rearrangement links TRBV10-3 to TRBJ2-3; perhaps TRBD2 as D (6 bases). Per germline, CDR1 ENHRY and CDR2 SYGVKD. The V end was cut by 7 bases, the J end by 5 bases, with 10 bases between. CDR3 length: 12 residues. The CDR3 reads CAINPGGDTQYF. CDR3 DNA: TGTGCCATCAATCCCGGGGGAGATACGCAGTATTTT.

This clonotype was detected a few times. The V call is TRBV7-2, the J call TRBJ2-3, with D unclear. Trimming cost V 5 bases and J 6 bases, with 12 bases left between them. This CDR3 is 13 amino acids long. Germline loops: CDR1 SGHTA, CDR2 FQGNSA. The CDR3 bases are TGTGCCAGCAGCCCCTCCGTGGGGGATACGCAGTATTTT. Its translation is CASSPSVGDTQYF.

This clonotype was observed many times. The chain has TRBV4-1 and TRBJ2-2; D not certain. The germline V and J ends were trimmed by 1 base and 0 bases, with 6 bases remaining between them. There are 15 residues in the CDR3. Germline V lookup: CDR1 MGHRA, CDR2 YSYEKL. The CDR3 DNA follows: TGCGCCAGCAGCCAAGTCCCAACGAACACCGGGGAGCTGTTTTTT. Its translation: CASSQVPTNTGELFF.

This clonotype was seen many times. The chain uses TRBV5-1 and TRBJ2-7, with D tentatively TRBD2 (5 bases). V lost 5 bases and J lost 0, with 15 bases in between. From germline, CDR1 is SGHRS and CDR2 YFSETQ. CDR3 length equals 15 residues. This CDR3 is CASRALGPNSYEQYF. Here the CDR3 DNA reads TGCGCCAGCAGGGCACTAGGGCCTAACTCCTACGAGCAGTACTTC.

The rearrangement uses TRBV20-1 and TRBJ1-4; unclear D gene. Germline V lookup: CDR1 DFQATT, CDR2 SNEGSKA (reference sequence). The CDR3 is made up of 13 amino acids. Trimming stripped 6 bases from V and 8 bases from J, with 16 bases between. The CDR3 nucleotides read TGCAGTGCCCCTCGCCAACTGGGCGAAAAACTGTTTTTT. This sequence encodes CSAPRQLGEKLFF.

In this sample, this clonotype turned up many times. CDR3 DNA: TGCAGTGCTAGAGAGGCGGGGGTCGACGAGCAGTACTTC. This codes for CSAREAGVDEQYF. The rearrangement joins TRBV20-1 to TRBJ2-7; 7 bases are a match to TRBD2. The CDR3 consists of 13 residues. CDR1 and CDR2 from the germline V gene are DFQATT and SNEGSKA (reference sequence). J was trimmed by 5 bases and V by 0 bases; bases with no gene match: 4.

This clonotype was seen many times. The J gene is TRBJ2-7, the V gene TRBV4-3, with D perhaps matching TRBD2 (5 bases). The CDR3 length is 14 residues. Trimming took 1 base from V and 2 from J, leaving 9 bases between them. Germline V gene lookup returns CDR1 LGHNA and CDR2 YSLEER. CDR3 nucleotide sequence: TGCGCCAGCAGCCAAGGTACGGGGACCTACGAGCAGTACTTC. This encodes CASSQGTGTYEQYF.